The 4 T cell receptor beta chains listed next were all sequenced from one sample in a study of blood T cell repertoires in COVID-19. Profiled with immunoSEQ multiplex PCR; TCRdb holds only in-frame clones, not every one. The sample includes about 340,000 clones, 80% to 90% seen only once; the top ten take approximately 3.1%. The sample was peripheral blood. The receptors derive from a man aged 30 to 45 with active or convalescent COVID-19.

CDR3 amino acids: CASSETTGVVYNEQFF. For the CDR3, the DNA is TGTGCCAGCAGTGAAACCACAGGGGTAGTTTACAATGAGCAGTTCTTC. The J gene is TRBJ2-1, the V gene TRBV25-1, with 7 bases aligning to TRBD1. The CDR3 extends over 16 amino acids. V gave up 2 bases and J gave up 4 bases; unmatched junction bases: 8. CDR1 is MGHDK, CDR2 SYGVNS, per germline. The full variable domain, in which reference TRBV25-1 and TRBJ2-1 provide the parts outside the CDR3, is EADIYQTPRYLVIGTGKKITLECSQTMGHDKMYWYQQDPGMELHLIHYSYGVNSTEKGDLSSESTVSRIRTEHFPLTLESARPSHTSQYLCASSETTGVVYNEQFFGPGTRLTVL.

The CDR3 loop is CASSLAGGKETQYF. The CDR3 nucleotides are TGTGCCAGCAGCTTAGCGGGGGGAAAAGAGACCCAGTACTTC. This chain uses TRBV7-7 with TRBJ2-5, with TRBD2 as a possible D gene (6 bases). Germline CDR1 is SSHAT and CDR2 is FNYEAQ (reference sequence). Trimming shortened V by 0 bases and J by 3 bases, and 8 bases separated the two germline ends. CDR3 length: 14 residues.

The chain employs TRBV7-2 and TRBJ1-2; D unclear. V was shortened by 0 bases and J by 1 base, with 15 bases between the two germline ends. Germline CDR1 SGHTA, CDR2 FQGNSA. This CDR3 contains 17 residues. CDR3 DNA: TGTGCCAGCAGCTTAGCAGCGAGAAGTTACGGTAACTATGGCTACACCTTC. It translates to CASSLAARSYGNYGYTF.

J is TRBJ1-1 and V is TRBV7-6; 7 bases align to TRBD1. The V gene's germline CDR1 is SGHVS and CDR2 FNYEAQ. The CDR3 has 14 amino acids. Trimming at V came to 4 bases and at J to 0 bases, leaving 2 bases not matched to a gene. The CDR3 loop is CASSWTGMNTEAFF. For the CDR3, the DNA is TGTGCCAGCAGCTGGACAGGTATGAACACTGAAGCTTTCTTT.